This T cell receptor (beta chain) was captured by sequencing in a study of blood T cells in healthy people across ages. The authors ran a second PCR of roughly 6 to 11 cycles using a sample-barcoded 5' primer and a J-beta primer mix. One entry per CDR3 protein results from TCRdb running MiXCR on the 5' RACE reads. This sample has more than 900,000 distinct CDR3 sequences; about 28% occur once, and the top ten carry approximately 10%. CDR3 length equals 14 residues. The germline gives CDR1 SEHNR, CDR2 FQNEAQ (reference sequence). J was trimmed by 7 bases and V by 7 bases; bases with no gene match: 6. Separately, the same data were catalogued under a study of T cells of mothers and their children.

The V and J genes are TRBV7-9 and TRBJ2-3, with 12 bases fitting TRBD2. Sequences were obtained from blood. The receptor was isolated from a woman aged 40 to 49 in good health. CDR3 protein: CASILAGGPNTQYF. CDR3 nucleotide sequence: TGTGCCAGCATACTAGCGGGAGGACCGAATACGCAGTATTTT.